The rows below give T cell receptor beta chains drawn from one sample of a study of blood T cell repertoires in COVID-19. The protocol was immunoSEQ multiplex PCR, while the TCRdb copy is restricted to in-frame clones and leaves out a portion. The repertoire consists of around 400,000 clones, with around 86% occurring once and the leading ten covering less than 6%. Sequenced input: PBMCs or T cells enriched from blood (not recorded which). All receptors derive from a woman in her fifties or sixties who had recovered from COVID-19. Both conserved end residues are part of each CDR3. The D gene is left open where the match is weak. Rows may omit the clone size; those that give it use once, few, many or a size class.

v_gene	abundance	j_gene	d_gene	CDR3nt	CDR3aa
TRBV7-9	.	TRBJ2-3	TRBD2	TGTGCCAGCAGCTTAGGGCGTGGCGGGAGGGCCGTAGATACGCAGTATTTT	CASSLGRGGRAVDTQYF
TRBV6-5	.	TRBJ1-2	.	TGTGGGGGGCGCAGTTATGGCTACACCTTC	CGGRSYGYTF
TRBV27	few	TRBJ1-5	TRBD1	TGTGCCAGCAGTCTACGACAGGGATCGAGCAATCAGCCCCAGCATTTT	CASSLRQGSSNQPQHF
TRBV15	.	TRBJ2-5	.	TGTGCCACCAGCAGAGAAGTTCGAGCGTCGAGGGACCAGTACTTC	CATSREVRASRDQYF
TRBV30	.	TRBJ2-5	TRBD1	TGTGCCTGTCTGGCTGGGGACAGGGGGTTCCAAGAGACCCAGTACTTC	CACLAGDRGFQETQYF
TRBV27	.	TRBJ1-2	.	TGTGCCAGCAGTTTAGTCCCGGACAGCGCCAACCTAAACTATGGCTACACCTTC	CASSLVPDSANLNYGYTF
TRBV5-8	.	TRBJ2-7	TRBD2	TGTGCCAGCAGCTTATTTAGCGGGACGCATGCCTACGAGCAGTACTTC	CASSLFSGTHAYEQYF
TRBV5-1	.	TRBJ2-1	TRBD1	TGCGCCAGCAGTCCAGGGACAGGACCTTACAATGAGCAGTTCTTC	CASSPGTGPYNEQFF
TRBV5-1	.	TRBJ2-7	TRBD1	TGCGCCAGCAGCTTCCAGACAGGGGGTGGTGAGCAGTACTTC	CASSFQTGGGEQYF
TRBV11-2	.	TRBJ2-7	TRBD1	TGTGCCGGCAGCTTAGCCGGGACAGGGGCATACGAGCAGTACTTC	CAGSLAGTGAYEQYF
TRBV2	.	TRBJ2-7	TRBD1	TGTGCCAGCAGTGAAGCAATGGCCAGGGGGCACTTC	CASSEAMARGHF
TRBV5-6	few	TRBJ2-2	TRBD1	TGTGCCAGCAGCTTACAGGGGGCGGGAAATCACGGGGAGCTGTTTTTT	CASSLQGAGNHGELFF
TRBV10-3	.	TRBJ1-1	.	TGTGCCATCAGTGAAACAGGAGGGCTCACTGAAGCTTTCTTT	CAISETGGLTEAFF
TRBV7-6	.	TRBJ1-5	.	TGTGCCAGCAGCTTAGTGGCGGGACGCAATCAGCCCCAGCATTTT	CASSLVAGRNQPQHF
TRBV18	.	TRBJ1-1	.	TGTGCCAGCTCACCCCCCGGGCCGGGGGCTTTCTTT	CASSPPGPGAFF
TRBV28	once	TRBJ1-1	.	TGTGCCAGCAGTTTAGGCTGGACTGAAGCTTTCTTT	CASSLGWTEAFF
TRBV24-1	few	TRBJ2-3	.	TGTGCCACCAGTGACACAGTGACAGATACGCAGTATTTT	CATSDTVTDTQYF
TRBV5-1	.	TRBJ2-5	.	TGCGCCAGCAGCACGAGGGAGCGCGAGACCCAGTACTTC	CASSTRERETQYF
TRBV30	.	TRBJ1-1	TRBD1	TGTGCCTGGGACAGGGGACCAAACACTGAAGCTTTCTTT	CAWDRGPNTEAFF